The 23 T cell receptor beta chains below all came from one sample that was sequenced in a study of cytomegalovirus exposure and HLA in healthy donors. A multiplex PCR was run with 60 Vbeta primers and 13 Jbeta primers. Sequencing was performed with immunoSEQ multiplex PCR; in TCRdb, only in-frame clones are kept and a portion is missing. The table shows some 180,000 clones, with around 82% occurring only once. The source material was PBMCs. Receptors originate from a woman between 25 and 40 years old in good health and CMV-seropositive.

The chain has TRBV18 and TRBJ1-1; weak D call: TRBD1 (6 bases). Germline loops: CDR1 KGHSH, CDR2 LQKENI. Trimming removed 3 bases from V and 8 bases from J, with 10 bases in between. The CDR3 consists of 12 residues. The DNA for the CDR3 is TGTGCCAGCTCACCGTCAGGGACAGAAGCTTTCTTT. Its protein product is CASSPSGTEAFF. The full variable domain, rest sourced from reference TRBV18 and TRBJ1-1, is NAGVMQNPRHLVRRRGQEARLRCSPMKGHSHVYWYRQLPEEGLKFMVYLQKENIIDESGMPKERFSAEFPKEGPSILRIQQVVRGDSAAYFCASSPSGTEAFFGQGTRLTVV.

This clone has a single count. This chain links TRBV25-1 with TRBJ1-2, with TRBD1 matching 7 bases. The CDR3 is made up of 14 amino acids. CDR1 is MGHDK, CDR2 SYGVNS, per germline. V lost 4 bases to trimming and J lost 6 bases; unmatched junction nucleotides: 8. This CDR3 reads CASSGPTGIDGYTF. The CDR3 DNA reads as TGTGCCAGCAGTGGTCCGACAGGGATCGATGGCTACACCTTC.

This chain joins TRBV5-5 and TRBJ2-5; no reliable D call. CDR1 and CDR2 from the germline V gene are SGHKS and YYEKEE (reference sequence). The CDR3 runs to 12 residues. Trimming cost V 6 bases and J 3 bases, with 9 bases left between them. For the CDR3, the DNA is TGTGCCAGCACTCTAGGAGAAGAGACCCAGTACTTC. Translated: CASTLGEETQYF.

This clone came up a few times. This sequence joins TRBV28 and TRBJ2-3; TRBD1 aligns across 7 bases. Trimming took 5 bases from V and 6 from J; bases not matched to a gene: 8. Per the germline V gene, CDR1 is MDHEN and CDR2 is SYDVKM. The CDR3 is 14 residues long. Written as DNA, the CDR3 is TGTGCCAGCAGTGATAGGACAGGTGGGGATACGCAGTATTTT. The encoded protein is CASSDRTGGDTQYF.

As concerns this clone: A read error may produce the germline difference seen at one junction end. This chain links TRBV7-9 with TRBJ1-2; TRBD1 might be the D (5 bases). The CDR3 loop spans 15 amino acids. Germline CDR1 is SEHNR and CDR2 is FQNEAQ (reference sequence). CDR3 coding DNA: TGTGCCAGCAGTTTAGAGGTGTTGACAGAGTATGGCTACACCTTC. Protein: CASSLEVLTEYGYTF.

This clone was found once. The chain couples TRBV29-1 to TRBJ2-2; tentative D call: TRBD2 (5 bases). The CDR3 runs 12 residues. V was pared by 6 bases and J by 4 bases, with 9 bases between. Germline V lookup: CDR1 SQVTM, CDR2 ANQGSEA. CDR3 sequence reads: CSVRGSTGELFF. The CDR3, as DNA: TGCAGCGTACGGGGATCCACCGGGGAGCTGTTTTTT.

The chain employs TRBV19 and TRBJ1-5; 7 bases fit TRBD1. Germline V gene sequence: CDR1 LNHDA, CDR2 SQIVND (reference sequence). This CDR3 spans 16 amino acids. J gave up 1 base and V 4 bases, and 7 bases lay outside the gene matches. CDR3 coding DNA: TGTGCCAGTAGTAGCACAGGGGTTATGAGCAATCAGCCCCAGCATTTT. Its translation is CASSSTGVMSNQPQHF.

The chain couples TRBV6-1 to TRBJ2-7, with 9 bases matching TRBD1. V shed 5 bases and J 6 bases; nucleotides not matched to a gene: 8. Looked up from germline, CDR1 is MNHNS and CDR2 is SASEGT. This CDR3 spans 14 amino acids. The CDR3 reads CASSSLDRGSEQYF. The CDR3 DNA reads TGTGCCAGCAGTTCTCTCGACAGGGGGAGCGAGCAGTACTTC.

Details on this clone: In the same sample, other DNA sequences code for this CDR3. The chain combines TRBV6-6 with TRBJ1-1; possible D gene TRBD1, 6 bases. The CDR3 loop spans 14 amino acids. V lost 1 base to trimming and J lost 4 bases, with 10 bases between them. Looked up from germline, CDR1 is MNHNY and CDR2 is SVGAGI (reference sequence). CDR3 amino acids: CASSYFGRGTEAFF. The CDR3 coding sequence is TGTGCCAGCAGTTACTTCGGCAGGGGCACTGAAGCTTTCTTT.

The chain combines TRBV7-9 with TRBJ2-5; unclear D gene. Germline loops: CDR1 SEHNR, CDR2 FQNEAQ (reference sequence). Trimming removed 2 bases from V and 1 base from J, with 11 bases in between. CDR3 length equals 15 residues. As DNA, the CDR3 is TGTGCCAGCAGCTTAAGGCGGCCGCGCCAAGAGACCCAGTACTTC. The encoded protein is CASSLRRPRQETQYF. Looking up the rest from reference TRBV7-9 and TRBJ2-5 gives the full variable domain: DTGVSQNPRHKITKRGQNVTFRCDPISEHNRLYWYRQTLGQGPEFLTYFQNEAQLEKSRLLSDRFSAERPKGSFSTLEIQRTEQGDSAMYLCASSLRRPRQETQYFGPGTRLLVL.

The V and J genes are TRBV4-2 and TRBJ2-7; the match to TRBD2 covers 9 bases. With V trimmed by 0 bases and J by 7 bases, 19 bases remained unmatched. Germline CDR1 and CDR2: LGHNA and YNFKEQ. The CDR3 extends over 19 amino acids. Here the CDR3 DNA reads TGTGCCAGCAGCCAAGATGTGGGGACTAGCTGGCCGAGTGATGGTGAGCAGTACTTC. Translation: CASSQDVGTSWPSDGEQYF.

This clone is a singleton in its sample. V usage is TRBV10-3 and J usage is TRBJ1-4; D gene uncertain. The CDR3 spans 15 residues. Deletions cut 0 bases from V and 7 bases from J, with 12 bases between. From germline, CDR1 is ENHRY and CDR2 SYGVKD. CDR3 residues: CAISESEVSGEKLFF. The CDR3 nucleotides read TGTGCCATCAGTGAGTCTGAGGTCTCGGGTGAAAAACTGTTTTTT.

V gene TRBV2 combines with J gene TRBJ2-7; TRBD1 matches 8 bases. Per germline, CDR1 SNHLY and CDR2 FYNNEI. Unmatched junction bases numbered 12, after V lost 5 bases and J lost 6 bases. The CDR3 spans 15 residues. The chain's CDR3 is CASSKRGWDRLEQYF. The CDR3 DNA is TGTGCCAGCAGTAAAAGAGGTTGGGACAGGCTCGAGCAGTACTTC.

The chain has TRBV5-6 and TRBJ2-1, with 10 bases identical to TRBD2. Trimming cost V 0 bases and J 11 bases; bases outside gene matches: 11. This CDR3 region has 16 residues. The germline V gene has CDR1 SGHDT and CDR2 YYEEEE. The DNA for the CDR3 is TGTGCCAGCAGCTTGGGTACTAGAGCGGGGGGGCCGAAGCAGTTCTTC. This translates into CASSLGTRAGGPKQFF.

CDR3 sequence: CASSQGHTGGYTF. CDR3 bases: TGCGCCAGCAGCCAAGGTCATACTGGTGGCTACACCTTC. The chain is built from TRBV4-3 and TRBJ1-2; D is unresolved. V lost 1 base, J lost 7 bases, and 10 bases lay in between. Germline CDR1 is LGHNA and CDR2 is YSLEER. This CDR3 has 13 amino acids.

This chain links TRBV19 with TRBJ1-5; the D gene is possibly TRBD1 (5 bases). With 1 base removed from V and 2 bases from J, the gap between germline ends came to 6 bases. CDR1 and CDR2 (germline): LNHDA, SQIVND (reference sequence). CDR3 length: 14 amino acids. The CDR3 reads CASSIGGRNQPQHF. CDR3 bases: TGTGCCAGTAGTATAGGGGGCCGCAATCAGCCCCAGCATTTT.

V usage is TRBV4-1 and J usage is TRBJ1-4; 7 positions match TRBD1. The CDR3 has 16 residues. Germline values: CDR1 MGHRA, CDR2 YSYEKL. V trimming: 5 bases; J trimming: 5 bases; junction bases outside the gene matches: 11. The CDR3 spells CASSSEEGASNEKLFF. CDR3 DNA sequence: TGCGCCAGCAGCTCTGAGGAGGGGGCTAGCAATGAAAAACTGTTTTTT.

The chain carries TRBV6-4 and TRBJ2-4, with no clear D. CDR1 and CDR2 (germline): MRHNA, SNTAGT. Trimming cost V 4 bases and J 0 bases, with 7 bases left between them. This CDR3 spans 14 amino acids. The CDR3, as DNA: TGTGCCAGCAGTGGACGGGTAGCCAAAAACATTCAGTACTTC. Its translation is CASSGRVAKNIQYF.

This clone was observed a handful of times. V and J are TRBV5-4 and TRBJ2-3; 8 positions agree with TRBD1. The CDR3 covers 13 residues. The J segment lost 6 bases and the V segment lost 4 bases, leaving 4 bases of the junction unmatched. Germline V lookup: CDR1 SGHNT, CDR2 YYREEE (reference sequence). CDR3 DNA: TGTGCCAGCAGCCTGACAGGGGCCGATACGCAGTATTTT. Translation gives CASSLTGADTQYF.

The chain recombines TRBV18 with TRBJ2-2, with 7 bases lining up with TRBD1. After removal of 0 bases from V and 4 bases from J, the junction contained 5 bases not matched to a gene. The CDR3 is 16 amino acids. From germline, CDR1 is KGHSH and CDR2 LQKENI. The CDR3 nucleotides are TGTGCCAGCTCACCACCTGACAGGGTTGTCACCGGGGAGCTGTTTTTT. Its protein is CASSPPDRVVTGELFF.

The chain joins TRBV19 to TRBJ2-2, with a possible D match to TRBD2 (6 bases). The CDR3 totals 15 residues. V was shortened by 4 bases and J by 4 bases, with 13 bases between the two germline ends. The germline V gene has CDR1 LNHDA and CDR2 SQIVND (reference sequence). CDR3: CASSRGSGTTGELFF. The CDR3 DNA is TGTGCCAGTAGTAGAGGTAGCGGAACCACCGGGGAGCTGTTTTTT.

The chain combines TRBV6-6 with TRBJ2-5; 13 bases are shared with TRBD2. With the DNA end fitting TRBJ2-7 better, the J assignment may be wrong. The CDR3 totals 15 residues. CDR1 is MNHNY and CDR2 is SVGAGI in the germline V gene (reference sequence). The CDR3 loop is CASSSGLAGVYEQYF. The CDR3 bases are TGTGCCAGCAGTTCTGGACTAGCGGGAGTCTACGAGCAGTACTTC.

CDR3 DNA sequence: TGTGCCAGCAGCTTACCGGGATACAATCAGCCCCAGCATTTT. Translated: CASSLPGYNQPQHF. The chain has TRBV7-2 and TRBJ1-5, with D uncertain. This CDR3 region has 14 residues. Deletions cut 2 bases from V and 3 bases from J, with 8 bases between. The V gene's germline CDR1 is SGHTA and CDR2 FQGNSA.